This T cell receptor (beta chain) derives from a study of post-analysis software for immune sequencing data. For the study at large: Relapsing-remitting, secondary progressive and progressive-relapsing forms of multiple sclerosis all featured among disease courses. Notes on the study in general: Elevated frequency relative to controls characterized several TRBV segments in patients, TRBV5-6, TRBV5-1 and TRBV20-1 among them. Analysis by F measure revealed that same-batch samples clustered strongly together. Relative to controls, patients with multiple sclerosis showed significantly lower normalized Chao1 diversity.

Libraries were made from TCR beta cDNA, and they carried unique molecular identifiers. With roughly 0.85 to 11 million T cells as the source, roughly 500,000 cDNA molecules resulted. TCRdb re-called the PCR reads through MiXCR, storing one row per CDR3 protein. The sample has about 540,000 distinct CDR3 sequences, about a third seen once. With respect to this clonotype: Its specificity is unknown.

Germline V gene sequence: CDR1 MNHEY, CDR2 SVGAGI. This CDR3 contains 16 residues. The chain has TRBV6-5 and TRBJ2-1; TRBD2 is a possible D gene (6 bases). The J call may be faulty, since TRBJ2-7 better matches the DNA end. This clonotype was obtained from a girl aged 2 to 17 with multiple sclerosis. Sequenced sample: blood. The CDR3 spells CASSSGVRASYNEQYF. CDR3 in DNA: TGTGCCAGCAGTTCGGGGGTCCGGGCCTCCTACAATGAGCAGTACTTC.